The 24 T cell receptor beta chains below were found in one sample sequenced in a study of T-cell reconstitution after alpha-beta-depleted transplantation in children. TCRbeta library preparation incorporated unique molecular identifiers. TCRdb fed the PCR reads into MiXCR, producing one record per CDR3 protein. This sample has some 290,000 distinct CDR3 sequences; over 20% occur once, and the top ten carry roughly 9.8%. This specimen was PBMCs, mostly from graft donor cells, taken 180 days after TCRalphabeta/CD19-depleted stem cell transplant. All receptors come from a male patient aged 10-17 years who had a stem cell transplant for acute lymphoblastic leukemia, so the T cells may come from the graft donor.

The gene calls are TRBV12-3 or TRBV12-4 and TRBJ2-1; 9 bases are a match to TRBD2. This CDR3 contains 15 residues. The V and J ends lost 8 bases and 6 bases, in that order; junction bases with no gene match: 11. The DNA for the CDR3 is TGTGCCAGCCTCGGGGCGGGAGGGCCGGGCAATGAGCAGTTCTTC. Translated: CASLGAGGPGNEQFF.

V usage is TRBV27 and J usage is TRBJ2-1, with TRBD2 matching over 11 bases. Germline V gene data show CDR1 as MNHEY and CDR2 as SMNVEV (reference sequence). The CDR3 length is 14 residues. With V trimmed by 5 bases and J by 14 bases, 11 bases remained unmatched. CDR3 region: CASSPGTSGSIEFF. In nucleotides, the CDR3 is TGTGCCAGCAGTCCTGGGACTAGCGGCTCTATCGAGTTCTTC.

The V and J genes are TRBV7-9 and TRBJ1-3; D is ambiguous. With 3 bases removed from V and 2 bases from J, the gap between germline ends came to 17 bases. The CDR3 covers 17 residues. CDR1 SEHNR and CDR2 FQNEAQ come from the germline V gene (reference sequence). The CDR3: CASSFSNQRAAGNTIYF. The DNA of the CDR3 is TGTGCCAGCAGCTTTTCTAACCAGAGGGCGGCTGGAAACACCATATATTTT.

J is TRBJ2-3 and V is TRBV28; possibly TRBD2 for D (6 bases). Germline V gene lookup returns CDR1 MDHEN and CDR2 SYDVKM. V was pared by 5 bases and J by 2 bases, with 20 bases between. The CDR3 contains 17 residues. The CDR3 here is CASSPSGASWATDTQYF. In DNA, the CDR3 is TGTGCCAGCAGTCCCTCGGGAGCCTCCTGGGCCACAGATACGCAGTATTTT.

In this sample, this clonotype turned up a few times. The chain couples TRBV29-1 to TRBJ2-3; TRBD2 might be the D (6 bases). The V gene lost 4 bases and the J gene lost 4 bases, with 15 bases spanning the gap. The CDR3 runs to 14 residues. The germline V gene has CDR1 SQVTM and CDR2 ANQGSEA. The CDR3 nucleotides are TGCAGCGTTGTTAGCGGCCCCGTACCAGATACGCAGTATTTT. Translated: CSVVSGPVPDTQYF.

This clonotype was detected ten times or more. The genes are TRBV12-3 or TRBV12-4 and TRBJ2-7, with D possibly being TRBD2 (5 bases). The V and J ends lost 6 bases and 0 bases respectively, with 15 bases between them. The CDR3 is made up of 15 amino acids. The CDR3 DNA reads TGTGCCAGCAGGTCGGCGGTTGGGAGCTCCTACGAGCAGTACTTC. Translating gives CASRSAVGSSYEQYF.

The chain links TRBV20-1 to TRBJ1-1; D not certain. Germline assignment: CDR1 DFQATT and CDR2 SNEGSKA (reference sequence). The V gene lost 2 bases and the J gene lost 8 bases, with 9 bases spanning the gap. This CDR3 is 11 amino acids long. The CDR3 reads CSARTNWEAFF. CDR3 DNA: TGCAGTGCTAGAACGAATTGGGAAGCTTTCTTT.

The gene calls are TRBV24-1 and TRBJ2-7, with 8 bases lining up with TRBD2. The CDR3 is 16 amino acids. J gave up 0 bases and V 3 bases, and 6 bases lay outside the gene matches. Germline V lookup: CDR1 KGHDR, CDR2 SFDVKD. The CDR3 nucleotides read TGTGCCACCAGTGATCCAGCGGGAGCCTCCTCCTACGAGCAGTACTTC. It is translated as CATSDPAGASSYEQYF.

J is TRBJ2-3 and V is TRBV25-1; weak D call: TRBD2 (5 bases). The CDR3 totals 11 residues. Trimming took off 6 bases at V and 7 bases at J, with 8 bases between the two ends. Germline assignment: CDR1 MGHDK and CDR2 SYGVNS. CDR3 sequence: CASRGGNTQYF. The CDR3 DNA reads TGTGCCAGCAGAGGAGGAAATACGCAGTATTTT. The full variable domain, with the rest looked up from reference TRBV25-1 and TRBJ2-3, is EADIYQTPRYLVIGTGKKITLECSQTMGHDKMYWYQQDPGMELHLIHYSYGVNSTEKGDLSSESTVSRIRTEHFPLTLESARPSHTSQYLCASRGGNTQYFGPGTRLTVL.

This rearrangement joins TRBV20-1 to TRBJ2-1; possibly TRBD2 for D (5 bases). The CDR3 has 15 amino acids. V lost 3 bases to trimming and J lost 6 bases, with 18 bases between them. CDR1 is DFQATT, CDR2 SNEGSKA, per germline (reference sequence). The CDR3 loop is CSASTGGRVVNEQFF. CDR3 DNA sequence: TGCAGTGCTAGTACGGGCGGGCGCGTGGTCAATGAGCAGTTCTTC.

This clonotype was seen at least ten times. In DNA, the CDR3 is TGTGCCAGCAGTACCAACAGGGGGAACGAGCAGTACTTC. This translates into CASSTNRGNEQYF. The chain uses TRBV12-3 or TRBV12-4 and TRBJ2-7; 8 bases are shared with TRBD1. The CDR3 is 13 residues long. After removal of 5 bases from V and 5 bases from J, the junction contained 5 bases not matched to a gene.

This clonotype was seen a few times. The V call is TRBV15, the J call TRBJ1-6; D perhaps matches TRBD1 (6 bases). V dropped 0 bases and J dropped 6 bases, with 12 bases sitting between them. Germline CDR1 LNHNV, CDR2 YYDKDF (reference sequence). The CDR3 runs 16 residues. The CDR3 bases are TGTGCCACCAGCAGAGATGCGGGGGCATTTAATTCACCCCTCCACTTT. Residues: CATSRDAGAFNSPLHF. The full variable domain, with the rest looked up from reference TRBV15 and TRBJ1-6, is DAMVIQNPRYQVTQFGKPVTLSCSQTLNHNVMYWYQQKSSQAPKLLFHYYDKDFNNEADTPDNFQSRRPNTSFCFLDIRSPGLGDTAMYLCATSRDAGAFNSPLHFGNGTRLTVT.

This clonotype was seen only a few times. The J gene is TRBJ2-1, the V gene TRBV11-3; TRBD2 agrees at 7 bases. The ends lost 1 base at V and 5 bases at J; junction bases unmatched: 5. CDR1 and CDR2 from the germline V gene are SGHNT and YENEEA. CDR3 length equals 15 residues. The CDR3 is CASSLGRDYHNEQFF. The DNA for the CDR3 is TGTGCCAGCAGCTTAGGCCGGGACTATCACAATGAGCAGTTCTTC.

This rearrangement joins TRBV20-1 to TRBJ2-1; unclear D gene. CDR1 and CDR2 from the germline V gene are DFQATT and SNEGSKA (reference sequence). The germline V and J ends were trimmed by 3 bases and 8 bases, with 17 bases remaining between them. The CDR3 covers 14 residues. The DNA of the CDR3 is TGCAGTGCTAGCGTCGTTCGATCCTGGGATGAGCAGTTCTTC. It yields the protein CSASVVRSWDEQFF.

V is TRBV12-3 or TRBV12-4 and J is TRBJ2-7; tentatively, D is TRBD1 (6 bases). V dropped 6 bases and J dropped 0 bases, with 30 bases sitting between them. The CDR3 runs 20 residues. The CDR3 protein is CASSHLSGRWGTRSSYEQYF. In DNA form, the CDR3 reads TGTGCCAGCAGCCACCTGTCCGGTCGATGGGGGACACGGAGCTCCTACGAGCAGTACTTC.

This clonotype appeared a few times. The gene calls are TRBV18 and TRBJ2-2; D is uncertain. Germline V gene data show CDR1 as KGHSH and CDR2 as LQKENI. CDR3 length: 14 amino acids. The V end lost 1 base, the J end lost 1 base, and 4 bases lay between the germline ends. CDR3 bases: TGTGCCAGCTCACCACAGAAGAACACCGGGGAGCTGTTTTTT. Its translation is CASSPQKNTGELFF.

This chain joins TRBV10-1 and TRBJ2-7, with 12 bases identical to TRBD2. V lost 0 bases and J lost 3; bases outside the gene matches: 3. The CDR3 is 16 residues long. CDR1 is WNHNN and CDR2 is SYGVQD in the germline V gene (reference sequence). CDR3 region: CASSESRTSGDYEQYF. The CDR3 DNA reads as TGCGCCAGCAGTGAGTCAAGGACTAGCGGGGACTACGAGCAGTACTTC.

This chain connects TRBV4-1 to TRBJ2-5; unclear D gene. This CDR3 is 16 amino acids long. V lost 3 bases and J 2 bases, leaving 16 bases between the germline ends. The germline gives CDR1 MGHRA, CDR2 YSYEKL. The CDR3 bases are TGCGCCAGCAGCCAGGTCCAGGCGGCGATTCAAGAGACCCAGTACTTC. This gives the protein CASSQVQAAIQETQYF.

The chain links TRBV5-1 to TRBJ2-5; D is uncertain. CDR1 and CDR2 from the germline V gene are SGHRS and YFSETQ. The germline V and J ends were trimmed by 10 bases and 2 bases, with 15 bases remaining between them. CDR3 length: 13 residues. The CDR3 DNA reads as TGCGCCGGCCGGCAGGCCGCTCAAGAGACCCAGTACTTC. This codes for CAGRQAAQETQYF.

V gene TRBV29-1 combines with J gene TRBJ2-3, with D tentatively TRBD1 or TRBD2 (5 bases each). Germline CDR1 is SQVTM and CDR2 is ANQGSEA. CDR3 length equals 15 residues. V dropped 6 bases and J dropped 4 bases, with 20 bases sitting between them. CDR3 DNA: TGCAGCGTCGACGGGACGATAGCGCCCCCAGATACGCAGTATTTT. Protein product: CSVDGTIAPPDTQYF.

The CDR3 protein is CASSLVRRESVTGELFF. The CDR3, as DNA: TGCGCCAGCAGCTTGGTGAGGCGGGAGTCGGTCACCGGGGAGCTGTTTTTT. The V gene is TRBV5-1, the J gene TRBJ2-2; 7 bases align to TRBD2. The ends lost 0 bases at V and 4 bases at J; junction bases unmatched: 9. The CDR3 runs 17 residues. Germline V CDR1 and CDR2: SGHRS, YFSETQ.

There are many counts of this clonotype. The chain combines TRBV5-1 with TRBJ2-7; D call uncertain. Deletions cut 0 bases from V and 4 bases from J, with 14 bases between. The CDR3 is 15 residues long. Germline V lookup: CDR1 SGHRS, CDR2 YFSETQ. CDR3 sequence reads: CASSLAPGVSYEQYF. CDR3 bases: TGCGCCAGCAGCTTGGCACCGGGCGTCTCTTACGAGCAGTACTTC.

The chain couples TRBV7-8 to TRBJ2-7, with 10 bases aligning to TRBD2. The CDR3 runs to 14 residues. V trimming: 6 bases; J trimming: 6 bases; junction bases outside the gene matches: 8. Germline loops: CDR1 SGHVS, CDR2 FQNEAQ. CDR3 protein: CASSLAGALGEQYF. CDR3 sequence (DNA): TGTGCCAGCAGTCTAGCGGGAGCCCTTGGCGAGCAGTACTTC.

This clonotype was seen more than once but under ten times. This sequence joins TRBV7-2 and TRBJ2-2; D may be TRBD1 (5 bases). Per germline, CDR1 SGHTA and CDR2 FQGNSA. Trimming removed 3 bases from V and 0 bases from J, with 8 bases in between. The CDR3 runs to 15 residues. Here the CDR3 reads CASSLVDTNTGELFF. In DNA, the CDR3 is TGTGCCAGCAGCTTGGTGGACACGAACACCGGGGAGCTGTTTTTT.